The 27 T cell receptor beta chains presented below share a single source sample, sequenced in a study of beta chain features in type 1 diabetes. The authors reverse transcribed all of the isolated RNA, so sequencing captured expressed TCRB transcripts. Repertoires were generated with immunoSEQ multiplex PCR, while TCRdb's copy carries only in-frame clones and drops some. The table includes about 360,000 clones, roughly 12% detected once. The sample was naive CD4+ T cells from blood. Receptor source: a man aged 18 to 30 in good health.

The chain combines TRBV5-4 with TRBJ2-3, with TRBD1 identical over 8 bases. CDR3 length: 16 amino acids. With V trimmed by 4 bases and J by 2 bases, 9 bases remained unmatched. Germline V gives CDR1 SGHNT, CDR2 YYREEE (reference sequence). Here the CDR3 DNA reads TGTGCCAGCAGCAGCAGGGGGCCCCTTAACACAGATACGCAGTATTTT. Protein sequence: CASSSRGPLNTDTQYF.

This clone was counted a few times. The chain is built from TRBV2 and TRBJ2-3; possibly TRBD2 for D (6 bases). This CDR3 contains 13 residues. Trimming cost V 7 bases and J 1 base, with 9 bases left between them. Germline CDR1 is SNHLY and CDR2 is FYNNEI. CDR3 coding DNA: TGTGCCAGCAACAAGCGGGGCACAGATACGCAGTATTTT. This codes for CASNKRGTDTQYF.

This clone was recorded a few times. The chain recombines TRBV11-2 with TRBJ1-2; possibly TRBD1 for D (6 bases). The CDR3 covers 11 residues. Trimming took 4 bases from V and 12 from J, leaving 12 bases between them. The germline CDR1 and CDR2 sequences are SGHAT and FQNNGV. CDR3 residues: CASSSRGNDTF. The CDR3 nucleotides are TGTGCCAGCAGCTCCAGGGGAAACGACACCTTC.

CDR3 sequence reads: CASSLAGGIYEQYF. The CDR3 DNA sequence: TGTGCCAGCAGTCTAGCGGGGGGCATCTACGAGCAGTACTTC. This chain joins TRBV7-3 and TRBJ2-7; 11 positions agree with TRBD2. The CDR3 consists of 14 residues. Trimming took 6 bases from V and 3 from J; bases not matched to a gene: 4. The V gene's germline CDR1 is SGHTA and CDR2 FQGTGA.

The chain links TRBV10-3 to TRBJ2-1; a weak D match, TRBD2 (5 bases). Trimming shortened V by 4 bases and J by 4 bases, and 8 bases separated the two germline ends. The germline V gene has CDR1 ENHRY and CDR2 SYGVKD. The CDR3 is 13 residues long. CDR3 in amino acids: CAISAGEYNEQFF. DNA for the CDR3: TGTGCCATCAGTGCCGGGGAGTACAATGAGCAGTTCTTC.

The J gene is TRBJ1-1, the V gene TRBV5-6, with 7 bases that match TRBD1. The germline V gene has CDR1 SGHDT and CDR2 YYEEEE. This CDR3 has 15 residues. After removal of 4 bases from V and 3 bases from J, the junction contained 9 bases not matched to a gene. The CDR3 sequence is CASSPTGPGDTEAFF. CDR3 in DNA: TGTGCCAGCAGCCCGACAGGGCCGGGGGACACTGAAGCTTTCTTT. Full variable domain (rest looked up from reference TRBV5-6 and TRBJ1-1): DAGVTQSPTHLIKTRGQQVTLRCSPKSGHDTVSWYQQALGQGPQFIFQYYEEEERQRGNFPDRFSGHQFPNYSSELNVNALLLGDSALYLCASSPTGPGDTEAFFGQGTRLTVV.

The J gene is TRBJ2-5, the V gene TRBV5-4, with 10 positions matching TRBD1. Germline CDR1 reads SGHNT; CDR2 reads YYREEE (reference sequence). This CDR3 has 14 residues. The V segment lost 9 bases and the J segment 0 bases; nucleotides outside the gene matches: 5. CDR3: CATGGQGHQETQYF. Here the CDR3 DNA reads TGTGCCACCGGGGGACAGGGGCACCAAGAGACCCAGTACTTC.

This clone was seen a handful of times. The CDR3 nucleotides are TGTGCCAGCAGTTACAGGGGGCGTGGGGAGACCCAGTACTTC. Its translation: CASSYRGRGETQYF. The rearrangement uses TRBV6-5 and TRBJ2-5, with 7 bases that match TRBD1. The V and J ends lost 2 bases and 5 bases, in that order; junction bases with no gene match: 5. The germline CDR1 and CDR2 sequences are MNHEY and SVGAGI. This CDR3 comprises 14 residues.

The V and J genes are TRBV28 and TRBJ2-5, with 11 bases that match TRBD2. The CDR3 has 16 residues. The germline V gene has CDR1 MDHEN and CDR2 SYDVKM. Germline trimming cut 5 bases from V and 2 bases from J; bases unmatched to any gene: 7. The CDR3 is CASSARTSGFQETQYF. DNA of the CDR3: TGTGCCAGCAGTGCTCGGACTAGCGGGTTTCAAGAGACCCAGTACTTC.

The chain couples TRBV7-6 to TRBJ2-7; TRBD1 aligns across 7 bases. V was clipped by 3 bases and J by 2 bases; unmatched bases: 4. The CDR3 consists of 14 residues. The germline V gene encodes CDR1 SGHVS and CDR2 FNYEAQ. CDR3 nucleotide sequence: TGTGCCAGCAGCTTTAGGGACAGACCCTACGAGCAGTACTTC. Amino acids: CASSFRDRPYEQYF.

V and J are TRBV13 and TRBJ2-7; 9 bases line up with TRBD1. CDR1 and CDR2 from the germline V gene are PRHDT and FYEKMQ (reference sequence). Losses at the gene ends were 5 bases for V and 0 bases for J; bases not matched to a gene: 8. This CDR3 has 16 residues. The CDR3 DNA is TGTGCCAGCAGCCGGACAGGGGCCTTCTACTCCTACGAGCAGTACTTC. Residues: CASSRTGAFYSYEQYF.

This clone appeared a few times. This chain links TRBV28 with TRBJ2-5; perhaps TRBD1 as D (6 bases). V gave up 5 bases and J gave up 4 bases, with 20 bases separating them. CDR3 length: 16 amino acids. CDR1 and CDR2 from the germline V gene are MDHEN and SYDVKM. The CDR3 DNA sequence: TGTGCCAGCAGTCTCCCGGGACACCGACTTGCAGAGACCCAGTACTTC. Its translation is CASSLPGHRLAETQYF.

This clone came up a few times. The genes are TRBV7-2 and TRBJ2-5, with 11 bases identical to TRBD2. Germline V lookup: CDR1 SGHTA, CDR2 FQGNSA. The CDR3 sequence is 15 residues long. V dropped 1 base and J dropped 5; count of bases not matched to a gene: 3. CDR3 loop: CASSLGLAGYETQYF. The CDR3 coding sequence is TGTGCCAGCAGCTTAGGACTAGCGGGATACGAGACCCAGTACTTC.

In this sample, this clone turned up a few times. The CDR3 is CASSYIAGSGNTIYF. CDR3 DNA sequence: TGTGCCAGCAGTTACATTGCAGGCTCGGGAAACACCATATATTTT. The chain uses TRBV6-5 and TRBJ1-3, with no clear D. CDR1 and CDR2 (germline): MNHEY, SVGAGI. V lost 2 bases and J 4 bases, leaving 12 bases between the germline ends. This CDR3 has 15 amino acids.

This clone turned up a few times. The gene calls are TRBV6-6 and TRBJ1-5; D gene unclear. CDR1 MNHNY and CDR2 SVGAGI come from the germline V gene (reference sequence). Trimming shortened V by 7 bases and J by 0 bases, and 13 bases separated the two germline ends. This CDR3 contains 15 residues. In DNA form, the CDR3 reads TGTGCCAGCACCCAGGAGGGCCATAGCAATCAGCCCCAGCATTTT. Its translation is CASTQEGHSNQPQHF.

This chain joins TRBV19 and TRBJ2-7; TRBD2 aligns across 13 bases. The CDR3 runs 18 residues. The germline CDR1 and CDR2 sequences are LNHDA and SQIVND (reference sequence). V lost 5 bases to trimming and J lost 0 bases; unmatched junction nucleotides: 10. DNA for the CDR3: TGTGCCAGTAGTCTTACCGGGACTAGCGGGAAACACTCCTACGAGCAGTACTTC. It is translated as CASSLTGTSGKHSYEQYF.

The chain uses TRBV5-1 and TRBJ2-3, with TRBD1 matching 12 bases. This CDR3 comprises 16 residues. Losses at the gene ends were 4 bases for V and 4 bases for J; bases not matched to a gene: 7. Germline V CDR1 and CDR2: SGHRS, YFSETQ. The CDR3 loop is CASSIGTGGRSDTQYF. CDR3 nucleotides: TGCGCCAGCAGCATCGGGACAGGGGGCAGGTCAGATACGCAGTATTTT.

The chain recombines TRBV15 with TRBJ2-7, with 12 bases identical to TRBD1. The CDR3 contains 15 residues. Germline CDR1 reads LNHNV; CDR2 reads YYDKDF (reference sequence). The ends lost 6 bases at V and 7 bases at J; junction bases unmatched: 10. DNA for the CDR3: TGTGCCACCAGGAATTCCGGGACAGGGGGCAGGGAGCAGTACTTC. It is translated as CATRNSGTGGREQYF.

V is TRBV6-5 and J is TRBJ2-5, with D possibly matching TRBD2 (7 bases). The CDR3 runs to 14 residues. From germline, CDR1 is MNHEY and CDR2 SVGAGI. V lost 7 bases and J 5 bases, leaving 17 bases between the germline ends. CDR3 sequence (DNA): TGTGCCAGCAACAGGGCTAGCGGTAGGGAGACCCAGTACTTC. Protein sequence: CASNRASGRETQYF.

This rearrangement joins TRBV7-9 to TRBJ1-2; a weak D match, TRBD1 (5 bases). The CDR3 runs 15 residues. Deletions cut 6 bases from V and 1 base from J, with 15 bases between. Germline-derived CDR1 and CDR2 are SEHNR and FQNEAQ (reference sequence). As DNA, the CDR3 is TGTGCCAGCAGGGGAAGGCAACAGGATAACTATGGCTACACCTTC. Its translation: CASRGRQQDNYGYTF. Full variable domain (rest looked up from reference TRBV7-9 and TRBJ1-2): DTGVSQNPRHKITKRGQNVTFRCDPISEHNRLYWYRQTLGQGPEFLTYFQNEAQLEKSRLLSDRFSAERPKGSFSTLEIQRTEQGDSAMYLCASRGRQQDNYGYTFGSGTRLTVV.

This clone showed up just a few times. The chain recombines TRBV7-2 with TRBJ2-1; D unresolved. Germline CDR1 and CDR2: SGHTA and FQGNSA. The germline V and J ends were trimmed by 2 bases and 4 bases, with 12 bases remaining between them. The CDR3 has 15 amino acids. For the CDR3, the DNA is TGTGCCAGCAGCTTAACCGCGTCTTCTTACAATGAGCAGTTCTTC. Amino acid sequence: CASSLTASSYNEQFF.

V is TRBV19 and J is TRBJ2-7; 8 bases match TRBD2. Germline-derived CDR1 and CDR2 are LNHDA and SQIVND (reference sequence). V lost 4 bases and J lost 5; bases outside the gene matches: 4. The CDR3 loop spans 13 amino acids. CDR3 in DNA: TGTGCCAGTAGTAGCGGGAGGACCCACGAGCAGTACTTC. Its translation: CASSSGRTHEQYF.

J is TRBJ2-5 and V is TRBV7-3; 9 bases agree with TRBD1. V was pared by 4 bases and J by 5 bases, with 8 bases of the junction left unmatched. The CDR3 has 15 residues. In germline, CDR1 is SGHTA, CDR2 FQGTGA. CDR3 nucleotides: TGTGCCAGCAGCTGGCGGGACAGGGTTTTCGAGACCCAGTACTTC. This sequence encodes CASSWRDRVFETQYF.

This clone was seen once. The V and J genes are TRBV19 and TRBJ2-3; TRBD2 aligns across 13 bases. The V gene end was trimmed by 9 bases and the J gene end by 4 bases; junction bases not matched to a gene: 7. The CDR3 sequence is 15 residues long. The germline gives CDR1 LNHDA, CDR2 SQIVND (reference sequence). CDR3 loop: CASEGTSGIADTQYF. CDR3 coding DNA: TGTGCCAGCGAGGGGACTAGCGGGATCGCAGATACGCAGTATTTT.

This clone was counted only a few times. The chain has TRBV7-2 and TRBJ2-7, with TRBD1 identical over 8 bases. The V gene's germline CDR1 is SGHTA and CDR2 FQGNSA. The ends lost 5 bases at V and 6 bases at J; junction bases unmatched: 12. CDR3 length equals 15 residues. CDR3 coding DNA: TGTGCCAGCAGCCTTACGACAGGGGCCCCTGGCGAGCAGTACTTC. This codes for CASSLTTGAPGEQYF.

This clone was picked up a small number of times. The same CDR3 is also encoded by other DNA sequences in this sample. This chain uses TRBV7-3 with TRBJ1-1, with D uncertain. The CDR3 has 13 residues. The germline V gene encodes CDR1 SGHTA and CDR2 FQGTGA. Trimming shortened V by 2 bases and J by 1 base, and 5 bases separated the two germline ends. CDR3 coding DNA: TGTGCCAGCAGCTTACAGGAGAACACTGAAGCTTTCTTT. Residues: CASSLQENTEAFF.

This clone showed up just a few times. The rearrangement joins TRBV18 to TRBJ2-7; D is unresolved. The CDR3 is made up of 16 amino acids. Germline values: CDR1 KGHSH, CDR2 LQKENI. V shed 0 bases and J shed 0 bases, with 12 bases lying between them. CDR3 DNA sequence: TGTGCCAGCTCACCACCTTTTGCGCGGAGCTCCTACGAGCAGTACTTC. Translated: CASSPPFARSSYEQYF.